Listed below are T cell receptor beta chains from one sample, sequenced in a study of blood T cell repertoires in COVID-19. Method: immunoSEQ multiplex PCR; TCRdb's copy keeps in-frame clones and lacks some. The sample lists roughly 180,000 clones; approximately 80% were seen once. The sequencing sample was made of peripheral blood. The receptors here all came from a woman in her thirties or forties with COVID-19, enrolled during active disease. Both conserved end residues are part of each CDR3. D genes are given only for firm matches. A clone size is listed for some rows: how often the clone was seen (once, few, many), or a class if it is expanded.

CDR3: CASGMSGSNTGELFF
DNA: TGCGCCAGCGGAATGTCGGGGTCGAACACCGGGGAGCTGTTTTTT
D: -
size: -
J: TRBJ2-2
V: TRBV5-1

CDR3: CAISEYQANTEAFF
DNA: TGTGCCATCAGTGAGTATCAGGCGAACACTGAAGCTTTCTTT
D: -
size: -
J: TRBJ1-1
V: TRBV10-3

CDR3: CAWSVLTLTDTQYF
DNA: TGTGCCTGGAGTGTACTTACCCTCACAGATACGCAGTATTTT
D: -
size: -
J: TRBJ2-3
V: TRBV30

CDR3: CASSPDRIDAEAFF
DNA: TGTGCCAGCAGCCCGGACAGGATCGATGCAGAAGCTTTCTTT
D: TRBD1
size: -
J: TRBJ1-1
V: TRBV7-9

CDR3: CASSLPTGFGYTF
DNA: TGTGCCAGCAGTCTACCCACAGGATTTGGCTACACCTTC
D: -
size: -
J: TRBJ1-2
V: TRBV12-3/TRBV12-4

CDR3: CASKSTPDTGELFF
DNA: TGTGCCAGCAAATCAACGCCGGACACCGGGGAGCTGTTTTTT
D: -
size: -
J: TRBJ2-2
V: TRBV6-5

CDR3: CASSPLREAGELFF
DNA: TGTGCCAGCTCACCGTTGAGGGAAGCCGGGGAGCTGTTTTTT
D: -
size: -
J: TRBJ2-2
V: TRBV18

CDR3: CASSVTTSGSPGELFF
DNA: TGTGCCAGCAGCGTAACGACTAGCGGGAGCCCCGGGGAGCTGTTTTTT
D: TRBD2
size: once
J: TRBJ2-2
V: TRBV9

CDR3: CASSFPAGTRLEQYF
DNA: TGCGCCAGCAGCTTCCCAGCCGGGACTAGACTCGAGCAGTACTTC
D: TRBD2
size: -
J: TRBJ2-7
V: TRBV5-1

CDR3: CASSEEAPPYNEQFF
DNA: TGTGCCAGCAGTGAAGAAGCTCCCCCCTACAATGAGCAGTTCTTC
D: -
size: -
J: TRBJ2-1
V: TRBV6-1

CDR3: CASSGGQGTNSPLHF
DNA: TGTGCCAGCAGTGGTGGACAGGGGACCAATTCACCCCTCCACTTT
D: TRBD1
size: -
J: TRBJ1-6
V: TRBV28

CDR3: CASSWTPQNEKLFF
DNA: TGTGCCAGCAGTTGGACTCCCCAGAATGAAAAACTGTTTTTT
D: -
size: -
J: TRBJ1-4
V: TRBV2

CDR3: CASSSDRSYGYTF
DNA: TGCGCCAGCAGCTCGGACAGGAGCTATGGCTACACCTTC
D: TRBD1
size: once
J: TRBJ1-2
V: TRBV5-1

CDR3: CAWSRGGYTEAFF
DNA: TGTGCCTGGAGTAGAGGGGGCTACACTGAAGCTTTCTTT
D: TRBD1
size: -
J: TRBJ1-1
V: TRBV30

CDR3: CASCTLAGGDTQYF
DNA: TGTGCCAGCTGTACACTAGCGGGAGGAGATACGCAGTATTTT
D: TRBD2
size: few
J: TRBJ2-3
V: TRBV9

CDR3: CASSPAGSSYEQYF
DNA: TGTGCCAGCAGCCCCGCGGGCTCCTCCTACGAGCAGTACTTC
D: -
size: -
J: TRBJ2-7
V: TRBV6-6

CDR3: CASSLGQANTEAFF
DNA: TGTGCCAGTAGTTTAGGCCAGGCGAACACTGAAGCTTTCTTT
D: -
size: -
J: TRBJ1-1
V: TRBV19